These 15 T cell receptor beta chains originate from one sample sequenced in a study of molecular identifiers for immune sequencing clone quantification. TCRdb itself ran the PCR reads through MiXCR, one entry per CDR3 protein. The sample has under 600,000 distinct CDR3 sequences, under 30% seen once. The sequencing input was naive CD8+ T cells from blood, with Jurkat cell RNA spiked in. The subset denotes: FACS-sorted CD8+CD4-CCR7+CD45RA+ naive T cells. The source of these receptors is a human donor in good health. Some libraries in this study had Jurkat cell RNA spiked in.

This clonotype was counted between two and nine times. The chain recombines TRBV29-1 with TRBJ2-1, with D hard to call. This CDR3 is 13 amino acids long. Germline CDR1 SQVTM, CDR2 ANQGSEA. The ends were cut back, 7 bases at V and 5 bases at J, with 15 bases in the middle. The CDR3 here is CSAESARNNEQFF. The CDR3 DNA reads as TGCAGCGCCGAATCCGCCAGAAACAATGAGCAGTTCTTC.

This clonotype has more than one count but fewer than ten. V usage is TRBV27 and J usage is TRBJ2-3; D is possibly TRBD1 (5 bases). CDR3 length: 16 amino acids. Trimming removed 2 bases from V and 2 bases from J, with 14 bases in between. Germline V gives CDR1 MNHEY, CDR2 SMNVEV (reference sequence). CDR3 sequence: CASSLIGFRDTDTQYF. CDR3 in DNA: TGTGCCAGCAGTTTAATAGGGTTCAGGGACACAGATACGCAGTATTTT.

This clonotype was recorded a few times. The rearrangement links TRBV7-7 to TRBJ2-5, with 7 bases fitting TRBD1. CDR1 SSHAT and CDR2 FNYEAQ come from the germline V gene (reference sequence). The V gene end was trimmed by 0 bases and the J gene end by 2 bases; junction bases not matched to a gene: 3. This CDR3 region has 15 residues. CDR3 coding DNA: TGTGCCAGCAGCTTAGCGGACAGGCCGCAAGAGACCCAGTACTTC. It encodes CASSLADRPQETQYF.

The chain recombines TRBV20-1 with TRBJ2-3, with TRBD2 identical over 14 bases. V dropped 6 bases and J dropped 4; count of bases not matched to a gene: 6. CDR3 length: 15 amino acids. Germline V CDR1 and CDR2: DFQATT, SNEGSKA (reference sequence). CDR3 sequence reads: CSARLAGGPPDTQYF. DNA for the CDR3: TGCAGTGCCCGACTAGCGGGAGGGCCGCCAGATACGCAGTATTTT.

There are many counts of this clonotype. The chain links TRBV7-2 to TRBJ2-7, with a weak D call TRBD2 (7 bases). CDR3 length equals 15 residues. Trimming stripped 1 base from V and 4 bases from J, with 14 bases between. CDR1 and CDR2 (germline): SGHTA, FQGNSA. The CDR3 sequence is CASSLGGGGGYEQYF. Here the CDR3 DNA reads TGTGCCAGCAGCTTAGGTGGGGGAGGGGGTTACGAGCAGTACTTC.

This clonotype was detected a few times. The V and J genes are TRBV9 and TRBJ2-3; D gene ambiguous. CDR1 SGDLS and CDR2 YYNGEE come from the germline V gene. The CDR3 contains 15 residues. V lost 3 bases, J lost 0 bases, and 11 bases lay in between. CDR3 region: CASSAPAGSTDTQYF. CDR3 bases: TGTGCCAGCAGCGCCCCGGCCGGGAGCACAGATACGCAGTATTTT.

The rearrangement links TRBV12-3 or TRBV12-4 to TRBJ1-4; D gene uncertain. This CDR3 region has 14 residues. CDR3 nucleotides: TGTGGCAGGAGCTCGGGCCCAACTAATGAAAAACTGTTTTTT. Amino acid sequence: CGRSSGPTNEKLFF.

There are a few counts of this clonotype. This chain links TRBV6-1 with TRBJ1-3, with a possible D match to TRBD1 (6 bases). Germline lookup yields CDR1 MNHNS and CDR2 SASEGT. Trimming took off 8 bases at V and 3 bases at J, with 14 bases between the two ends. The CDR3 runs 14 residues. CDR3 in DNA: TGTGCCAGCGCTTCAAGGGGGGTTGGAAACACCATATATTTT. The encoded protein is CASASRGVGNTIYF.

This chain uses TRBV5-4 with TRBJ2-7; no definite D call. This CDR3 comprises 13 residues. Trimming removed 0 bases from V and 5 bases from J, with 9 bases in between. Looked up from germline, CDR1 is SGHNT and CDR2 is YYREEE (reference sequence). The CDR3 coding sequence is TGTGCCAGCAGCTTGGTAGGCGCCGACGAGCAGTACTTC. Its translation: CASSLVGADEQYF.

The rearrangement uses TRBV12-3 or TRBV12-4 and TRBJ2-5, with 7 nucleotides matching TRBD1. The DNA end is a closer match to TRBJ2-4, so the J assignment may be wrong. This CDR3 has 14 residues. DNA of the CDR3: TGTGCCAGCAGTGCCAGACAGGGTTCCTTCATTCAGTACTTC. Amino acid sequence: CASSARQGSFIQYF.

The CDR3 DNA reads TGTGCCAGCAGTTCGTCTTCGGGGGGGCGAGGGACTGAAGCTTTCTTT. Protein sequence: CASSSSSGGRGTEAFF. The rearrangement joins TRBV28 to TRBJ1-1, with D possibly TRBD1 on 6 matching bases. The CDR3 runs 16 residues. CDR1 and CDR2 (germline): MDHEN, SYDVKM. Deletions cut 4 bases from V and 5 bases from J, with 20 bases between.

J is TRBJ2-7 and V is TRBV7-6, with D perhaps TRBD1 (6 bases). This CDR3 is built from 13 residues. V dropped 4 bases and J dropped 5 bases, with 12 bases sitting between them. Germline lookup yields CDR1 SGHVS and CDR2 FNYEAQ. The CDR3 spells CASSSTGLDEQYF. DNA for the CDR3: TGTGCCAGCAGCTCGACAGGTTTGGACGAGCAGTACTTC.

This clonotype was detected ten times or more. The gene calls are TRBV7-6 and TRBJ2-2, with 8 positions matching TRBD2. V was pared by 7 bases and J by 8 bases, with 9 bases of the junction left unmatched. The germline CDR1 and CDR2 sequences are SGHVS and FNYEAQ. The CDR3 has 14 amino acids. The CDR3 reads CASTLPSGRGELFF. The CDR3 DNA reads TGTGCCAGCACCCTCCCTAGCGGGCGAGGGGAGCTGTTTTTT.

With regard to this clonotype: A much larger clone lies one base from this, so it may be a read error. This chain links TRBV7-9 with TRBJ2-7; TRBD2 agrees at 10 bases. The CDR3 consists of 15 residues. CDR1 and CDR2 from the germline V gene are SEHNR and FQNEAQ (reference sequence). CDR3 in DNA: TGTGCCAGCTCACCCGATAGCGGGAGGAGCTACGAGCAGCACTTC. Translation gives CASSPDSGRSYEQHF. Using reference TRBV7-9 and TRBJ2-7 for the parts outside the CDR3, the full variable domain is DTGVSQNPRHKITKRGQNVTFRCDPISEHNRLYWYRQTLGQGPEFLTYFQNEAQLEKSRLLSDRFSAERPKGSFSTLEIQRTEQGDSAMYLCASSPDSGRSYEQHFGPGTRLTVT.

Comments on this clonotype: One end of the junction is discordant with germline, which a read error may explain. The chain carries TRBV4-3 and TRBJ2-7; D is undetermined. The V gene's germline CDR1 is LGHNA and CDR2 YSLEER. This CDR3 contains 13 residues. The CDR3 sequence: CARSHARSYAQYF. The DNA of the CDR3 is TGCGCCCGCAGCCACGCAAGAAGTTACGCGCAGTACTTC.